The T cell receptor beta chain under discussion was sequenced for a study of CD8 T cells in ankylosing spondylitis. Findings of the study overall: A TCR beta motif of eight highly homologous variants appeared characteristic of ankylosing spondylitis blood. Disease-linked clones had a CD8+ phenotype and relatively low frequency in peripheral blood. Disease-associated clones were reportedly significantly overrepresented in matched ankylosing spondylitis synovial fluid. Previous work reported some of these motif variants in the synovial fluid and blood of reactive arthritis.

5'-RACE, quantitative and with molecular barcodes, yielded the TCR beta libraries. Each CDR3 protein gets one entry after TCRdb re-called the 5' RACE reads with MiXCR. The sample consists of about 500,000 distinct CDR3 sequences, 10% to 15% of them appearing once. A remark on this clonotype: Its antigen is currently unknown.

V shed 2 bases, J shed 4 bases, and the junction held 9 bases outside the gene matches. CDR1 and CDR2 from the germline V gene are SGHTA and FQGNSA. This CDR3 is 16 amino acids long. The specimen sequenced was blood, either unsorted or a sorted T cell fraction (not recorded which). The chain employs TRBV7-2 and TRBJ2-5; 8 bases agree with TRBD2. The clonotype was recovered from a male donor with ankylosing spondylitis. In nucleotides, the CDR3 is TGTGCCAGCAGCTTACAGGTTAGCGGGAATGGAGAGACCCAGTACTTC. Its translation is CASSLQVSGNGETQYF.